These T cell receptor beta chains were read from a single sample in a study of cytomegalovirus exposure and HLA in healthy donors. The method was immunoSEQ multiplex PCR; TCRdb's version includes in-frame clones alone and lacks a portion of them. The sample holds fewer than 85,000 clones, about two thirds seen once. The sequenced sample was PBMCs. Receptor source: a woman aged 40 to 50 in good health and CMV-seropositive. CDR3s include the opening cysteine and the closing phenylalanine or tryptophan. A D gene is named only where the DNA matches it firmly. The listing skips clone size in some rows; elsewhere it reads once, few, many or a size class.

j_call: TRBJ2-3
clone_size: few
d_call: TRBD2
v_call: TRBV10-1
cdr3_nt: TGCGCCAGCAGAGCGGGACTAGCGGCCCCAGATACGCAGTATTTT
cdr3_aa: CASRAGLAAPDTQYF

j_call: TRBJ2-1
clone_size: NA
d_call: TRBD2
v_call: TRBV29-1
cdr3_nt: TGCAGCGTTTACCCGGCTAGCGGGGGGTCTCTAGAGCAGTTCTTC
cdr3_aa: CSVYPASGGSLEQFF

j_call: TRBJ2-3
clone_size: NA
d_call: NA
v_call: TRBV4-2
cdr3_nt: TGTGCCAGCGCCTACCTCCCGGGGGAGCGGACAGATACGCAGTATTTT
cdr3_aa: CASAYLPGERTDTQYF

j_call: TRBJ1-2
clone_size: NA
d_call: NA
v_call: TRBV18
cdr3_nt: TGTGCCAGCACCCCCGGGATGGGCACCCCTAACTATGGCTACACCTTC
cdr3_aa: CASTPGMGTPNYGYTF

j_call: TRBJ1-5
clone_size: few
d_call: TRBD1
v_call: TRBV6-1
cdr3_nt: TGTGCCAGCAGCCCAGGGGGCGAGACTCAGCCCCAGCATTTT
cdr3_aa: CASSPGGETQPQHF

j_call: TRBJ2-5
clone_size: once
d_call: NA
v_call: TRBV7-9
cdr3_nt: TGTGCCAGCAGCTTATGGGCAGACCAAGAGACCCAGTACTTC
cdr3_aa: CASSLWADQETQYF

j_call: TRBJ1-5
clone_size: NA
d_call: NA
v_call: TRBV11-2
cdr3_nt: TGTGCCAGCAGCTTCCAAGCAGGTCAGCCCCAGCATTTT
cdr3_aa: CASSFQAGQPQHF

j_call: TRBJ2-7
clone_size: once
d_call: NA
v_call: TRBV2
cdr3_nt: NA
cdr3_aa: CASSTSGQVANEQYF

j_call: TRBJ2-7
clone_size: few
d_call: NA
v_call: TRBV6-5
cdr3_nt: TGTGCCAGCAGTTACTCGTTTTCGGAGGGGTACGAGCAGTACTTC
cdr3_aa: CASSYSFSEGYEQYF

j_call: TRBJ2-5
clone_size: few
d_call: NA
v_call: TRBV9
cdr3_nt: TGTGCCAGCAGCCCCATTTCCCAAGAGACCCAGTACTTC
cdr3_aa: CASSPISQETQYF

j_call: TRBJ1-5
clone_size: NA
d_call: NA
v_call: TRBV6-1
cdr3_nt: TGTGCCAGCAGCTACAGGGTAAACCAGCCCCAGCATTTT
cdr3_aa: CASSYRVNQPQHF

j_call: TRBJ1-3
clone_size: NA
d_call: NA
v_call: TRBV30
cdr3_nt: TGTGCCTGGAGCCGGGGGGGGGATGGCTCTGGAAACACCATATATTTT
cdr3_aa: CAWSRGGDGSGNTIYF

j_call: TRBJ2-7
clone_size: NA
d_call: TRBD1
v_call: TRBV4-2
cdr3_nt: TGTGCCAGCAGCCAAGATTCGGGGACAGGGTCCTACGAGCAGTACTTC
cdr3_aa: CASSQDSGTGSYEQYF

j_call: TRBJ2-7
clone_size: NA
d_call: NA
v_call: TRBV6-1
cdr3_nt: TGTGCCAGCAGTCAATTGTCCTACGAGCAGTACTTC
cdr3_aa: CASSQLSYEQYF

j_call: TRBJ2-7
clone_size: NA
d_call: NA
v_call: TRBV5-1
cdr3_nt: TGCGCCAGCAGCTTGATCGGTCCGGGCGAGCAGTACTTC
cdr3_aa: CASSLIGPGEQYF

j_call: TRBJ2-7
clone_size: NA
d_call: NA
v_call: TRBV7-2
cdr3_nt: TGTGCCACCGCGAGCGGAGTAGCCTACGAGCAGTACTTC
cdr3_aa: CATASGVAYEQYF

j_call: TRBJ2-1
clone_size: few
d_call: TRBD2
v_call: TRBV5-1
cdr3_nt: TGCGCCACCGCTATTATTCCGGGACTAGGGAACAATGAGCAGTTCTTC
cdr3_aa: CATAIIPGLGNNEQFF

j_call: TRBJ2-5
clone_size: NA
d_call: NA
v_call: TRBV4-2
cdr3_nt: TGTGCCAGCAGCAGGGGGTCAGAGACCCAGTACTTC
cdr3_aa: CASSRGSETQYF

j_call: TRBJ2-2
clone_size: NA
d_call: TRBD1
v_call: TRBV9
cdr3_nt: TGTGCCAGCAGCCCAACGACAGGGTTCACCGGGGAGCTGTTTTTT
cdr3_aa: CASSPTTGFTGELFF

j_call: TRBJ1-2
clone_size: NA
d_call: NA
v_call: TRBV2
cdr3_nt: TGTGCCAGCACCCAACCCTTGGGTGCCACCGGGTATGGCTACACCTTC
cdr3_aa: CASTQPLGATGYGYTF

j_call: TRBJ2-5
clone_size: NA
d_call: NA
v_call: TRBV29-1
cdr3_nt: TGCAGCGTCTCTAGGGGGGAGACCCAGTACTTC
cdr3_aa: CSVSRGETQYF

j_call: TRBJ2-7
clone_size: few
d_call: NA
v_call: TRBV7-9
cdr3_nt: TGTTCCAGCAGCTTAGGTCGACAGAACTACGAGCAGTACTTC
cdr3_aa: CSSSLGRQNYEQYF

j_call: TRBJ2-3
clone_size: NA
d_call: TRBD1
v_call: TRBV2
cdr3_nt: TGTGCCAGTGGATGGGACAGCCGCACAGATACGCAGTATTTT
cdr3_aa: CASGWDSRTDTQYF

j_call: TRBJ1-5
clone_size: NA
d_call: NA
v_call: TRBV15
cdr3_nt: TGTGCCACCAGCAGAGACGACCCCACAGGAAGTCAGCCCCAGCATTTT
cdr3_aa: CATSRDDPTGSQPQHF

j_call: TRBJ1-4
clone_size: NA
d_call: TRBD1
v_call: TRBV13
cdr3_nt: TGTGCCAGCAGCCCTCGGGACAGGGGGCCTGAAAAACTGTTTTTT
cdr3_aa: CASSPRDRGPEKLFF

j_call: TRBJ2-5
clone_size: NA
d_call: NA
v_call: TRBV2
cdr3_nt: TGTGCCAGCAGTGAATGGACGGGGGGCCCACAAGAGACCCAGTACTTC
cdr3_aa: CASSEWTGGPQETQYF

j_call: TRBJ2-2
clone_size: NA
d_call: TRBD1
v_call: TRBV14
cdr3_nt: TGTGCCAGCAGCGGCTGGACAGGGGCCGGGGAGCTGTTTTTT
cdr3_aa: CASSGWTGAGELFF

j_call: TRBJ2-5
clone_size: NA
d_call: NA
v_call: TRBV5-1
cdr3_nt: TGCGCCAGCAGCTTGGGGCGGCAAGAGACCCAGTACTTC
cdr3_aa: CASSLGRQETQYF

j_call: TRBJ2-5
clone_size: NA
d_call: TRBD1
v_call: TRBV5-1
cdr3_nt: TGCGCCAGCAGCTTGGCCGGGAGGACAGGGGTATGGGAGCAGTACTTC
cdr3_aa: CASSLAGRTGVWEQYF

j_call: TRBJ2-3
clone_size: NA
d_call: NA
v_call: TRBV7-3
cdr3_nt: TGTGCCAGCAGCCGGGACTCCTTTCCAGATACGCAGTATTTT
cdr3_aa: CASSRDSFPDTQYF

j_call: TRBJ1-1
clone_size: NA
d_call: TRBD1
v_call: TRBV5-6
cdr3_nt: TGTGCCAGCAGCCCCGGGACAGGGTTTACTGAAGCTTTCTTT
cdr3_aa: CASSPGTGFTEAFF

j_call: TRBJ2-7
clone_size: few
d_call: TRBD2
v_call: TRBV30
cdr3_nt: TGTGCCTGGACCCCGGGGGGGACTTACGAGCAGTACTTC
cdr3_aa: CAWTPGGTYEQYF

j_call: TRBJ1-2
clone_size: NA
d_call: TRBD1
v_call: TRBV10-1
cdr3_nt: TGCGCCAGCAGTCGGACAGGGATAACCACCCCGGATGGCTACACCTTC
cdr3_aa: CASSRTGITTPDGYTF

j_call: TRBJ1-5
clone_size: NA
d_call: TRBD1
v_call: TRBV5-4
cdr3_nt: TGTGCCAGCAGCACCCGGGACAGGAGATTCCAGCCCCAGCATTTT
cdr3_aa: CASSTRDRRFQPQHF

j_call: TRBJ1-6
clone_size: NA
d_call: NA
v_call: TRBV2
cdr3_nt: TGTGCCAGCAGCCGCGATCAAGTCTATAATTCCCCCCTCCACTTT
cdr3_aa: CASSRDQVYNSPLHF

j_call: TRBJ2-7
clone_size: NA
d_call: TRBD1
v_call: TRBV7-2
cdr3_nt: TGTGCCAGCAGCTTCGAATCAGGGGGTTCCTACGAGCAGTACTTC
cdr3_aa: CASSFESGGSYEQYF

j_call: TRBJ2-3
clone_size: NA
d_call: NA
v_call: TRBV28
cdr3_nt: TGTGCCAGCAGTTTCGGACAAGACACAGATACGCAGTATTTT
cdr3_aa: CASSFGQDTDTQYF

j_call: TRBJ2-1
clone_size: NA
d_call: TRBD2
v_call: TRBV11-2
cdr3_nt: TGTGCCAGCACCCCTGGGGCGGGAGGCTCCTACAATGAGCAGTTCTTC
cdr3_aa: CASTPGAGGSYNEQFF

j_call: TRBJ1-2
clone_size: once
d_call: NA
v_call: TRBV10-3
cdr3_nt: TGTGCCATCAGTGTTATTAACTATGGCTACACCTTC
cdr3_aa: CAISVINYGYTF

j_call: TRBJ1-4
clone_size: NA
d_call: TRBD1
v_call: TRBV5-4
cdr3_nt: TGTGCCAGCAGCTTGGCCGAGAGGGGGCCGCGCGAAAAACTGTTTTTT
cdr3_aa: CASSLAERGPREKLFF

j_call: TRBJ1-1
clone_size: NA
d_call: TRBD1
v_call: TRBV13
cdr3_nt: TGTGCCAGCAGCTTAGGGCAGGGGGCGGGTGAAGCTTTCTTT
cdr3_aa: CASSLGQGAGEAFF

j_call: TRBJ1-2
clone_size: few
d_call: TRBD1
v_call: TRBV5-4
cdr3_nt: TGTGCCAGCAGCTTCCGGGACAGACCCTATGGCTACACCTTC
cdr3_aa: CASSFRDRPYGYTF